The 19 T cell receptor beta chains below come from one sample, sequenced in a study of preoperative IRX-2 immunotherapy in early breast cancer (dated by TCRdb to 2018 to 2020). Libraries came from the immunoSEQ multiplex PCR assay. Not all clones reach the TCRdb copy of this immuneACCESS table, which keeps in-frame sequences only. Checked studies attribute under half of the gap to unresolved V genes and leave the rest unexplained. Here the sample has 25,000 to 30,000 clones; under 90% occur a single time. The top ten clones comprise roughly 3.1% of the sample. The treatment or condition label here, explained by the study, means: preoperative locoregional IRX-2 cytokine immunotherapy. The sample was taken from a patient treated with IRX-2 immunotherapy. These receptors all stem from a human donor with breast cancer.

The rearrangement joins TRBV1 to TRBJ1-5. TRBV1 is shown as a pseudogene. The CDR3 totals 13 residues. CDR3 sequence reads: CASSQIPRQLQHF. The CDR3 DNA reads as TGCGCCAGCAGCCAAATCCCCCGGCAGCTCCAGCATTTT.

This chain uses TRBV6-8 with TRBJ2-7, with D maybe TRBD2 (5 bases). Trimming removed 10 bases at V and 1 base at J, with 14 bases between. Germline V gives CDR1 MNHGY, CDR2 SAAAGT. This CDR3 spans 13 amino acids. The CDR3 DNA reads TGTGCCACCGCGGACGGAGGATCCTACGAGCAGTACTTC. It encodes CATADGGSYEQYF.

As DNA, the CDR3 is TGTGCCAGCCAATCATCCTGGAGGTCCACGGGAGATACGCAGTATTTT. It encodes CASQSSWRSTGDTQYF. The rearrangement links TRBV6-8 to TRBJ2-3, with a possible D match to TRBD2 (5 bases). The CDR3 is 16 amino acids. Trimming took off 8 bases at V and 5 bases at J, with 23 bases between the two ends. Per the germline V gene, CDR1 is MNHGY and CDR2 is SAAAGT.

The chain links TRBV6-8 to TRBJ2-4; D assignment may be TRBD1 or TRBD2 (6 bases each). The germline V gene has CDR1 MNHGY and CDR2 SAAAGT. The CDR3 is 15 amino acids. V was trimmed by 0 bases and J by 9 bases, leaving 15 bases between them. The CDR3 spells CASSYSGGWGSIQYF. The CDR3 bases are TGTGCCAGCAGTTACTCGGGGGGCTGGGGTAGCATTCAGTACTTC.

The sample holds a few counts of this clone. The V and J genes are TRBV12-5 and TRBJ1-5; 7 bases are shared with TRBD1. This CDR3 has 17 residues. Germline CDR1 and CDR2: LGHNT and FRNRAP. CDR3 bases: TGTGCCAGCACCCGAGGACAGGTACCAAATAGCAATCAGCCCCAGCATTTT. Amino acids: CASTRGQVPNSNQPQHF.

The chain carries TRBV11-3 and TRBJ1-2; tentative D call: TRBD1 (5 bases). Trimming pared 1 base from V and 8 bases from J, leaving 17 bases between. Germline CDR1 is SGHNT and CDR2 is YENEEA. The CDR3 covers 15 residues. The CDR3 sequence is CASSLGGQQASGYTF. Written as DNA, the CDR3 is TGTGCCAGCAGCTTAGGGGGCCAACAGGCATCAGGCTACACCTTC.

The V call is TRBV6-8, the J call TRBJ2-5; 9 nucleotides align to TRBD2. V trimming: 6 bases; J trimming: 4 bases; junction bases outside the gene matches: 6. Germline V CDR1 and CDR2: MNHGY, SAAAGT. The CDR3 has 14 amino acids. Written as DNA, the CDR3 is TGTGCCAGCAGCCCCGCGGGGGGGGGAGAGACCCAGTACTTC. It translates to CASSPAGGGETQYF.

The V call is TRBV7-4, the J call TRBJ2-5; 7 nucleotides line up with TRBD2. V shed 3 bases and J 5 bases; nucleotides not matched to a gene: 9. Germline CDR1 reads SGHVT; CDR2 reads SQSDAQ. The CDR3 is 15 residues long. The CDR3 DNA reads TGTGCCAGCAGCTTCGAGGCTAGCGGTTGGGAGACCCAGTACTTC. It is translated as CASSFEASGWETQYF.

The rearrangement joins TRBV5-1 to TRBJ2-1; 8 bases agree with TRBD2. The CDR3 totals 16 residues. CDR1 is SGHRS and CDR2 is YFSETQ in the germline V gene. Trimming at V came to 0 bases and at J to 8 bases, leaving 10 bases not matched to a gene. In nucleotides, the CDR3 is TGCGCCAGCAGCTTGGAGGCGGGGGGAACGTCCTATGAGCAGTTCTTC. The encoded protein is CASSLEAGGTSYEQFF.

The chain recombines TRBV11-3 with TRBJ2-7, with TRBD2 matching over 12 bases. V shed 5 bases and J 2 bases; nucleotides not matched to a gene: 4. Germline V lookup: CDR1 SGHNT, CDR2 YENEEA. This CDR3 contains 15 residues. CDR3 amino acids: CASSTSGGLAYEQYF. The CDR3 DNA reads as TGTGCCAGCAGCACTAGCGGGGGGCTAGCCTACGAGCAGTACTTC.

This clone was seen only once. The CDR3 bases are TGTGCCTGGAGTGTACGGCGGATGGGGGTTCTCTATGGCTACACCTTC. It specifies CAWSVRRMGVLYGYTF. The V gene is TRBV30, the J gene TRBJ1-2; possibly TRBD1 for D (5 bases). This CDR3 comprises 16 residues. V dropped 0 bases and J dropped 4 bases, with 18 bases sitting between them. CDR1 is GTSNPN, CDR2 SVGIG, per germline (reference sequence).

A single count supports this clone. This chain links TRBV6-1 with TRBJ1-1; D is perhaps TRBD1 (5 bases). Germline V gene lookup returns CDR1 MNHNS and CDR2 SASEGT. The CDR3 has 15 amino acids. Trimming took 1 base from V and 4 from J, leaving 13 bases between them. In DNA, the CDR3 is TGTGCCAGCAGTGAAGTGGGGGGGATGGTCACTGAAGCTTTCTTT. It is translated as CASSEVGGMVTEAFF.

This chain links TRBV11-3 with TRBJ2-7; a possible D gene is TRBD1 (7 bases). Trimming stripped 3 bases from V and 5 bases from J, with 14 bases between. Germline loops: CDR1 SGHNT, CDR2 YENEEA. The CDR3 is 14 amino acids. CDR3 loop: CASSLVAGGNEQYF. The CDR3 coding sequence is TGTGCCAGCAGCTTGGTGGCAGGGGGGAACGAGCAGTACTTC.

V usage is TRBV15 and J usage is TRBJ1-5; D might be TRBD1 (5 bases). Trimming left V 0 bases short and J 9 bases short, with 12 bases between. This CDR3 has 14 residues. Germline V gene sequence: CDR1 LNHNV, CDR2 YYDKDF (reference sequence). The chain's CDR3 is CATSRDPTGRPQHF. CDR3 nucleotides: TGTGCCACCAGCAGAGATCCTACAGGAAGGCCCCAGCATTTT.

The chain recombines TRBV6-8 with TRBJ2-3; TRBD1 or TRBD2 may be the D gene (6 bases each). This CDR3 is 15 amino acids long. V lost 1 base and J lost 2, with 10 bases in between. CDR1 and CDR2 (germline): MNHGY, SAAAGT. CDR3 sequence (DNA): TGTGCCAGCAGTTACTACGGGGGCCACACAGATACGCAGTATTTT. Protein product: CASSYYGGHTDTQYF.

This sequence joins TRBV6-8 and TRBJ1-3; D gene unclear. Trimming removed 2 bases from V and 0 bases from J, with 14 bases in between. Germline V gives CDR1 MNHGY, CDR2 SAAAGT. The CDR3 sequence is 17 residues long. CDR3 bases: TGTGCCAGCAGTTACCACCGTTTCGCCCACTCTGGAAACACCATATATTTT. Protein product: CASSYHRFAHSGNTIYF.

This chain joins TRBV10-2 and TRBJ1-5; tentative D call: TRBD1 (5 bases). Germline V gives CDR1 WSHSY, CDR2 SAAADI. The V end was cut by 5 bases, the J end by 7 bases, with 18 bases between. This CDR3 spans 15 amino acids. The CDR3 spells CASSIQAGFGQPQHF. Written as DNA, the CDR3 is TGCGCCAGCAGTATCCAGGCAGGGTTTGGGCAGCCCCAGCATTTT.

The gene calls are TRBV12-5 and TRBJ1-1; weak D call: TRBD1 (5 bases). The CDR3 is made up of 13 amino acids. The V gene's germline CDR1 is LGHNT and CDR2 FRNRAP. V was trimmed by 7 bases and J by 4 bases, leaving 13 bases between them. The CDR3 sequence: CASALLGGTEAFF. The CDR3, as DNA: TGTGCTAGTGCCCTCCTGGGGGGCACTGAAGCTTTCTTT.

The V and J genes are TRBV28 and TRBJ2-7; D may be TRBD1 or TRBD2 (5 bases each). V was trimmed by 1 base and J by 2 bases, leaving 9 bases between them. Looked up from germline, CDR1 is MDHEN and CDR2 is SYDVKM. CDR3 size: 14 residues. This chain's CDR3 is CASSLSQGAYEQYF. CDR3 DNA sequence: TGTGCCAGCAGTTTATCTCAGGGAGCCTACGAGCAGTACTTC.